This note documents a single T cell receptor (beta chain) sequence. Its matching antigen is unknown. Germline-derived CDR1 and CDR2 are MNHEY and SMNVEV (reference sequence). V was pared by 1 base and J by 1 base, with 4 bases of the junction left unmatched. CDR3 size: 16 residues. This specimen comes from a study of cytomegalovirus exposure and HLA in healthy donors. Study-level points and caveats: 16,951 TCR beta sequences were associated with HLA alleles at 0.05 false discovery rate in a later analysis. Available immune exposure information was restricted to CMV serostatus only. Per published accounts, TCR beta sequences correctly predicted the HLA-A and HLA-B alleles of most subjects.

Primers: 60 Vbeta forward and 13 Jbeta reverse. Here immunoSEQ multiplex PCR was the method, and the copy in TCRdb shows in-frame clones only, minus some. The repertoire includes roughly 250,000 clones, approximately 80% of them detected once, and approximately 0.3% sits in the top ten. The sequence came from a girl under 10 years old in good health and CMV-seronegative. The material sequenced was PBMCs. This chain connects TRBV27 to TRBJ1-1; 9 nucleotides align to TRBD1. The CDR3 spells CASSLFPGQGNTEAFF. CDR3 nucleotide sequence: TGTGCCAGCAGTTTATTTCCGGGACAGGGGAACACTGAAGCTTTCTTT.